A single sample gave rise to the 27 T cell receptor beta chains below, sequenced in a study of T cell repertoires in cytomegalovirus infection. The antigens of these receptors remain unknown. MiXCR was run by TCRdb on the reads, yielding one entry per CDR3 protein. This table has 640,000 or so distinct CDR3 sequences, around 30% appearing once. Sequenced material: cultured PBMCs, taken from culture after CMV antigen stimulation. Receptor source: a human donor in good health (CMV status not recorded). Some clones in this sample may be carry-over from other donors' samples.

This clonotype was seen at least ten times. The chain employs TRBV7-2 and TRBJ2-3, with D uncertain. The V gene lost 5 bases and the J gene lost 6 bases, with 15 bases spanning the gap. The CDR3 has 14 amino acids. Germline values: CDR1 SGHTA, CDR2 FQGNSA. As DNA, the CDR3 is TGTGCCAGCAGCAAATCCGGGCACGGGGATACGCAGTATTTT. Residues: CASSKSGHGDTQYF.

This clonotype was detected only once. The V and J genes are TRBV12-3 or TRBV12-4 and TRBJ2-3; D gene ambiguous. The V and J ends lost 2 bases and 6 bases respectively, with 12 bases between them. This CDR3 has 14 amino acids. This CDR3 reads CASSLWGLGDTQYF. For the CDR3, the DNA is TGTGCCAGCAGTTTATGGGGTTTGGGGGATACGCAGTATTTT.

The J gene is TRBJ2-1, the V gene TRBV7-9; D is possibly TRBD2 (5 bases). Germline assignment: CDR1 SEHNR and CDR2 FQNEAQ (reference sequence). The V gene lost 5 bases and the J gene lost 6 bases, with 17 bases spanning the gap. The CDR3 is made up of 15 amino acids. The CDR3 nucleotides are TGTGCCAGCAGCCAGGATGCGGGTGTCCTCAATGAGCAGTTCTTC. Amino acids: CASSQDAGVLNEQFF.

Only a few counts were recorded for this clonotype. The V gene is TRBV7-2, the J gene TRBJ2-2; D perhaps matches TRBD2 (5 bases). Trimming stripped 2 bases from V and 6 bases from J, with 10 bases between. CDR3 length: 14 residues. Germline loops: CDR1 SGHTA, CDR2 FQGNSA. The CDR3 coding sequence is TGTGCCAGCAGCTTAATTTCGGAGGCCGGGGAGCTGTTTTTT. It encodes CASSLISEAGELFF.

This clonotype was found many times. This chain joins TRBV7-9 and TRBJ1-4, with 8 bases identical to TRBD1. This CDR3 comprises 14 residues. Germline-derived CDR1 and CDR2 are SEHNR and FQNEAQ (reference sequence). With 4 bases clipped from V and 8 bases from J, the junction kept 6 bases outside the gene matches. DNA of the CDR3: TGTGCCAGCAGCTCCCAGGGGGCCGGCGAAAAACTGTTTTTT. Translation: CASSSQGAGEKLFF.

This clonotype was picked up a small number of times. V is TRBV7-9 and J is TRBJ2-1, with D tentatively TRBD2 (6 bases). The germline CDR1 and CDR2 sequences are SEHNR and FQNEAQ (reference sequence). The V gene lost 3 bases and the J gene lost 3 bases, with 12 bases spanning the gap. This CDR3 is 15 amino acids long. The CDR3 here is CASSFGGAIYNEQFF. The CDR3 bases are TGTGCCAGCAGCTTTGGCGGGGCCATCTACAATGAGCAGTTCTTC.

This clonotype was seen a few times. The J gene is TRBJ2-1, the V gene TRBV29-1, with TRBD2 identical over 8 bases. In germline, CDR1 is SQVTM, CDR2 ANQGSEA. V shed 2 bases and J 8 bases; nucleotides not matched to a gene: 14. The CDR3 sequence is 16 residues long. CDR3: CSVELEREGQSDEQFF. Written as DNA, the CDR3 is TGCAGCGTTGAATTGGAACGGGAGGGCCAGTCGGATGAGCAGTTCTTC.

The chain uses TRBV20-1 and TRBJ2-3, with D unclear. V shed 3 bases and J shed 2 bases, with 18 bases lying between them. The CDR3 runs 16 residues. The germline V gene encodes CDR1 DFQATT and CDR2 SNEGSKA (reference sequence). DNA for the CDR3: TGCAGTGCTAGTGGGCCAAGTCCCCTCCCCACAGATACGCAGTATTTT. Its translation: CSASGPSPLPTDTQYF.

The gene calls are TRBV6-1 and TRBJ1-1; D is unclear. There are 15 residues in the CDR3. The V and J ends lost 2 bases and 0 bases respectively, with 10 bases between them. The germline V gene encodes CDR1 MNHNS and CDR2 SASEGT. CDR3 nucleotide sequence: TGTGCCAGCAGTGAAATACGGGGTTTGAACACTGAAGCTTTCTTT. Its translation: CASSEIRGLNTEAFF.

This clonotype was observed many times. The chain is built from TRBV7-2 and TRBJ2-5; D might be TRBD1 (5 bases). Trimming removed 5 bases at V and 2 bases at J, with 12 bases between. This CDR3 comprises 14 residues. CDR1 SGHTA and CDR2 FQGNSA come from the germline V gene. The CDR3 sequence: CASSRQGVQETQYF. The CDR3 DNA reads as TGTGCCAGCAGCCGGCAAGGGGTACAAGAGACCCAGTACTTC.

As DNA, the CDR3 is TGTGCCAGCAGCAACCGAGCTGAAGTCACCGCTGAGCAGTTCTTC. Encoded protein: CASSNRAEVTAEQFF. This rearrangement joins TRBV2 to TRBJ2-1; no definite D call. The V gene's germline CDR1 is SNHLY and CDR2 FYNNEI. CDR3 length: 15 amino acids. Trimming took 6 bases from V and 9 from J, leaving 21 bases between them.

This clonotype has a handful of counts. The chain joins TRBV6-1 to TRBJ2-3; TRBD1 matches 7 bases. There are 17 residues in the CDR3. V gave up 9 bases and J gave up 8 bases; unmatched junction bases: 23. The germline V gene encodes CDR1 MNHNS and CDR2 SASEGT. The CDR3 region is CARGSRGPVAHWGTQYF. CDR3 bases: TGTGCCAGAGGGTCTAGGGGGCCTGTGGCACACTGGGGTACGCAGTATTTT.

The chain employs TRBV20-1 and TRBJ1-1, with TRBD1 identical over 8 bases. Germline values: CDR1 DFQATT, CDR2 SNEGSKA (reference sequence). This CDR3 has 13 amino acids. The V and J ends lost 6 bases and 4 bases, in that order; junction bases with no gene match: 7. In DNA form, the CDR3 reads TGCAGTGCGCGGCCTGGACAGGGCACTGAAGCTTTCTTT. Its protein is CSARPGQGTEAFF.

V usage is TRBV7-6 and J usage is TRBJ2-3; 8 bases map to TRBD1. V lost 5 bases to trimming and J lost 2 bases; unmatched junction nucleotides: 6. The CDR3 covers 15 residues. Germline V gene sequence: CDR1 SGHVS, CDR2 FNYEAQ. The CDR3 sequence is CASSPGQGPTDTQYF. In DNA form, the CDR3 reads TGTGCCAGCAGCCCCGGACAGGGACCCACAGATACGCAGTATTTT.

This clonotype was counted between two and nine times. This rearrangement joins TRBV10-3 to TRBJ1-2; D is ambiguous. Germline V lookup: CDR1 ENHRY, CDR2 SYGVKD. The length of the CDR3 is 15 residues. V shed 3 bases and J shed 4 bases, with 15 bases lying between them. In DNA, the CDR3 is TGTGCCATCAGTGATCCAAGGGAGGATCGCTATGGCTACACCTTC. This translates into CAISDPREDRYGYTF.

This chain connects TRBV7-3 to TRBJ2-3; tentative D call: TRBD2 (7 bases). Germline CDR1 is SGHTA and CDR2 is FQGTGA. There are 15 residues in the CDR3. V lost 5 bases and J 2 bases, leaving 14 bases between the germline ends. CDR3 region: CASSPMGGPTDTQYF. In nucleotides, the CDR3 is TGTGCCAGCAGCCCCATGGGGGGGCCCACAGATACGCAGTATTTT.

This clonotype was seen ten or more times. The CDR3 loop reads CASSPGLAGYTQYF. CDR3 DNA: TGTGCCAGCAGCCCGGGACTAGCGGGGTATACGCAGTATTTT. The chain uses TRBV7-2 and TRBJ2-3; TRBD2 agrees at 13 bases. The CDR3 length is 14 residues. Germline V CDR1 and CDR2: SGHTA, FQGNSA. V trimming: 5 bases; J trimming: 7 bases; junction bases outside the gene matches: 3.

This clonotype was observed a single time. The chain combines TRBV10-3 with TRBJ2-3; the D gene is possibly TRBD2 (7 bases). The germline V gene has CDR1 ENHRY and CDR2 SYGVKD. The V and J ends lost 9 bases and 0 bases respectively, with 16 bases between them. There are 15 residues in the CDR3. The CDR3: CAIGGATTSTDTQYF. In DNA form, the CDR3 reads TGTGCCATAGGGGGGGCCACAACTAGCACAGATACGCAGTATTTT.

The chain couples TRBV7-9 to TRBJ1-4; 7 nucleotides agree with TRBD1. Germline V gene sequence: CDR1 SEHNR, CDR2 FQNEAQ (reference sequence). J lost 0 bases, V lost 4 bases, and 8 bases had no gene match. The CDR3 spans 17 residues. The CDR3 DNA reads TGTGCCAGCAGCTACTACAGGGGATCCTCAACTAATGAAAAACTGTTTTTT. Protein: CASSYYRGSSTNEKLFF.

This chain connects TRBV11-2 to TRBJ1-5; possible D gene TRBD1, 6 bases. The CDR3 spans 13 residues. The germline V gene has CDR1 SGHAT and CDR2 FQNNGV. The ends were cut back, 5 bases at V and 9 bases at J, with 14 bases in the middle. The CDR3 coding sequence is TGTGCCAGCAGCACAGGGCTTAGCCGGCCCCAGCATTTT. This encodes CASSTGLSRPQHF.

The rearrangement uses TRBV6-6 and TRBJ2-5; 8 positions match TRBD1. This CDR3 is built from 14 residues. The germline V gene has CDR1 MNHNY and CDR2 SVGAGI (reference sequence). The trim removed 8 bases at V and 5 bases at J, leaving 10 bases unmatched. The CDR3 DNA reads TGTGCCAGCGCGAGCAGGGGGCAACGCGAGACCCAGTACTTC. Amino acid sequence: CASASRGQRETQYF.

This clonotype was observed a handful of times. The V gene is TRBV12-5, the J gene TRBJ1-2, with 8 bases aligning to TRBD1. The CDR3 sequence is 16 residues long. CDR1 is LGHNT, CDR2 FRNRAP, per germline. J was trimmed by 5 bases and V by 4 bases; bases with no gene match: 12. The CDR3 protein is CASGSGRGRDRYGYTF. CDR3 DNA: TGTGCTAGTGGTTCGGGCAGGGGGCGCGATCGGTATGGCTACACCTTC.

The V call is TRBV27, the J call TRBJ1-2, with D possibly matching TRBD1 (6 bases). This CDR3 has 14 amino acids. Trimming stripped 5 bases from V and 5 bases from J, with 15 bases between. CDR1 and CDR2 (germline): MNHEY, SMNVEV (reference sequence). The CDR3 sequence: CASSTPGGPYGYTF. CDR3 in DNA: TGTGCCAGCAGTACACCGGGGGGGCCATATGGCTACACCTTC.

This sequence joins TRBV6-6 and TRBJ1-5, with D possibly being TRBD1 (6 bases). This CDR3 is 15 amino acids long. Trimming pared 2 bases from V and 4 bases from J, leaving 12 bases between. Germline values: CDR1 MNHNY, CDR2 SVGAGI (reference sequence). The CDR3 is CASSYRGAKNQPQHF. CDR3 DNA: TGTGCCAGCAGTTACCGGGGGGCGAAGAATCAGCCCCAGCATTTT.

This clonotype came up many times. This chain uses TRBV7-2 with TRBJ2-7, with 7 bases fitting TRBD1. CDR1 is SGHTA, CDR2 FQGNSA, per germline. This CDR3 is 14 amino acids long. Trimming cost V 1 base and J 3 bases; bases outside gene matches: 3. The CDR3 protein is CASSLGTGNYEQYF. CDR3 DNA: TGTGCCAGCAGCTTAGGGACAGGCAACTACGAGCAGTACTTC.

The V gene is TRBV20-1, the J gene TRBJ1-1; maybe TRBD1 (6 bases). This CDR3 is 16 amino acids long. With 1 base removed from V and 6 bases from J, the gap between germline ends came to 21 bases. Germline lookup yields CDR1 DFQATT and CDR2 SNEGSKA (reference sequence). The CDR3 reads CSARVPGAGLFSEAFF. The CDR3 DNA reads as TGCAGTGCTAGAGTCCCGGGGGCCGGATTGTTTTCTGAAGCTTTCTTT.

This chain joins TRBV28 and TRBJ1-5; perhaps TRBD1 as D (6 bases). Germline V gene lookup returns CDR1 MDHEN and CDR2 SYDVKM. V was clipped by 6 bases and J by 5 bases, with 11 bases between them. This CDR3 comprises 13 residues. As DNA, the CDR3 is TGTGCCAGCAGACCGGACAGTTATCAGCCCCAGCATTTT. It translates to CASRPDSYQPQHF.